A selection of T cell receptor beta chains follows, all from one sample in a study of PD-1 blockade in classical Hodgkin lymphoma. TCRdb keeps only in-frame clones here, not all; method: immunoSEQ multiplex PCR. The data hold over 5,500 clones, with about 76% observed a single time. Sequencing was performed on CD8+ T cells from blood, taken before the fourth cycle of nivolumab. These receptors all come from a human donor with classical Hodgkin lymphoma. Both conserved end residues are part of each CDR3. D genes are given only for firm matches. Clone size, where shown, is once, few, many, or a class for clones that have expanded.

D,length,V,J,size,DNA,CDR3
NA,16,TRBV4-1,TRBJ2-2,NA,TGCGCCAGCAGCCAAGATAGGTACGGGAACACCGGGGAGCTGTTTTTT,CASSQDRYGNTGELFF
NA,16,TRBV7-9,TRBJ2-5,NA,TGTGCCAGCAGCTCAAAGACTACCACCTTGGGAGAGACCCAGTACTTC,CASSSKTTTLGETQYF
NA,14,TRBV5-8,TRBJ2-1,NA,TGTGCCAGCAGCTTAAAGACCCCGGGTAATGAGCAGTTCTTC,CASSLKTPGNEQFF
NA,16,TRBV15,TRBJ1-4,once,TGTGCCACCAGCAGAGCGGAGACAGGACGGAACGAAAAACTGTTTTTT,CATSRAETGRNEKLFF
TRBD1,18,TRBV7-2,TRBJ1-6,NA,TGTGCCAGCAGCACGACAGGGGGCCTCCCCTCCTATAATTCACCCCTCCACTTT,CASSTTGGLPSYNSPLHF
NA,14,TRBV7-9,TRBJ1-1,NA,TGTGCCAGCAGCTTAGGACGGCCTAACACTGAAGCTTTCTTT,CASSLGRPNTEAFF
NA,20,TRBV4-3,TRBJ2-5,NA,TGCGCCAGCACCAGAACCGGCTATTACAGGGAAAGGGGCCTAAGGGAGACCCAGTACTTC,CASTRTGYYRERGLRETQYF
TRBD1,17,TRBV13,TRBJ1-3,NA,TGTGCCAGCAGCCAGGGGACAGGTTTTAACTCTGGAAACACCATATATTTT,CASSQGTGFNSGNTIYF
NA,14,TRBV5-6,TRBJ2-7,NA,TGTGCCAGCAGCTTCCCTACGGACCGGGCCGAGCAGTACTTC,CASSFPTDRAEQYF
NA,15,TRBV28,TRBJ2-4,NA,TGTGCCACCTACGGGGGACAGCTAGCCAAAAACATTCAGTACTTC,CATYGGQLAKNIQYF
TRBD2,14,TRBV27,TRBJ2-5,NA,TGTGTCAGCCGGCTAGCGGGAGGCGAGGAGACCCAGTACTTC,CVSRLAGGEETQYF
TRBD2,16,TRBV5-1,TRBJ2-2,once,TGCGCCAGCAGCAGCGGACTAGCGGGAGTGCTCGGGGAGCTGTTTTTT,CASSSGLAGVLGELFF
TRBD1,17,TRBV7-8,TRBJ2-1,NA,TGTGCCAGCAGCTCCCGGAGACAGGGGAAGGATTACAATGAGCAGTTCTTC,CASSSRRQGKDYNEQFF
NA,12,TRBV27,TRBJ2-7,NA,TGTGCCAGCAGCCCTATAGGTTACGAGCAGTACTTC,CASSPIGYEQYF
NA,15,TRBV6-5,TRBJ2-1,NA,TGTGCCAGCAGTTACGGCGAGAGCTCCTACAATGAGCAGTTCTTC,CASSYGESSYNEQFF
TRBD2,15,TRBV6-4,TRBJ2-1,few,TGTGCCAGCAGTGACTCTAGCGGGGGGGCCAATGAGCAGTTCTTC,CASSDSSGGANEQFF
NA,11,TRBV4-1,TRBJ2-1,NA,TGCGCCAGCAGAGAGACGGGTGAGCAGTTCTTC,CASRETGEQFF
NA,12,TRBV27,TRBJ2-7,NA,TGTGCCAGCGGGTCTCAGGGGAACGAGCAGTACTTC,CASGSQGNEQYF
NA,14,TRBV4-1,TRBJ1-1,NA,TGCGCCGGCAGCCTAATAGGGGAGGGCCCTGAAGCTTTCTTT,CAGSLIGEGPEAFF
NA,14,TRBV18,TRBJ2-7,NA,TGTGCCAGCTCACCTGTAGGAGGGGTCTACGAGCAGTACTTC,CASSPVGGVYEQYF
NA,11,TRBV29-1,TRBJ2-1,NA,TGCAGCGTTGGCGGCTACAATGAGCAGTTCTTC,CSVGGYNEQFF
TRBD1,13,TRBV7-2,TRBJ1-1,NA,TGTGCCAGCAGCCCGACAGGGGGGCCTGAAGCTTTCTTT,CASSPTGGPEAFF
NA,15,TRBV19,TRBJ2-1,few,TGTGCCAGTAGTATTACGATTAGCTCCTACAATGAGCAGTTCTTC,CASSITISSYNEQFF
NA,15,TRBV7-9,TRBJ1-2,NA,TGTGCCAGCAGCTCCCAGCAGACAGCTAACTATGGCTACACCTTC,CASSSQQTANYGYTF
NA,14,TRBV4-1,TRBJ1-5,NA,TGCGCCAGCAGCCAAGGACGGCCAGTCTCGCCCCAGCATTTT,CASSQGRPVSPQHF
NA,20,TRBV7-8,TRBJ1-5,NA,TGTGCCAGCAGCTTAGGTTTTTTCGCAGGAGGGGGACATAGCAATCAGCCCCAGCATTTT,CASSLGFFAGGGHSNQPQHF
NA,16,TRBV14,TRBJ2-1,NA,TGTGCCAGCAGCCGAAAAACGATAGGGGGGGACAATGAGCAGTTCTTC,CASSRKTIGGDNEQFF
NA,15,TRBV9,TRBJ1-2,few,TGTGCCAGCAGCGCATTCAGGCTTGATGGCTATGGCTACACCTTC,CASSAFRLDGYGYTF
TRBD1,15,TRBV7-3,TRBJ1-2,NA,TGTGCCAGCAGCATTTCCGGGACAGGGACATATGGCTACACCTTC,CASSISGTGTYGYTF
NA,16,TRBV5-4,TRBJ2-5,NA,TGTGCCAGCATCCCACCAGGGGTATTCGGCGCGGAGACCCAGTACTTC,CASIPPGVFGAETQYF
NA,13,TRBV7-9,TRBJ1-1,NA,TGTGCCAGCAGCTCCCCCTTAGTTTTTGAAGCTTTCTTT,CASSSPLVFEAFF
NA,13,TRBV9,TRBJ1-1,few,TGTGCCAGCAGCGTACCCACGAACACTGAAGCTTTCTTT,CASSVPTNTEAFF
TRBD2,15,TRBV5-1,TRBJ2-3,NA,TGCGCCAGCAGCTTGGAGCGGGACGGCACAGATACGCAGTATTTT,CASSLERDGTDTQYF
NA,15,TRBV11-2,TRBJ2-7,NA,TGTGCCAGCAGCTACACCTGGAGGAGCTCCTACGAGCAGTACTTC,CASSYTWRSSYEQYF
TRBD2,16,TRBV4-2,TRBJ2-7,NA,TGTGCCAGCAGCCCTCGGACTAGCGGGAGGACCTACGAGCAGTACTTC,CASSPRTSGRTYEQYF
NA,13,TRBV29-1,TRBJ2-7,NA,TGCAGCGTTGAAGATAAGGGCCGCTACGAGCAGTACTTC,CSVEDKGRYEQYF
NA,13,TRBV4-1,TRBJ1-1,NA,TGCGCCAGCAGCCAAGAGAGATCCTCTCAAGCTTTCTTT,CASSQERSSQAFF
NA,14,TRBV5-4,TRBJ1-2,NA,TGTGCCAGCAGCCCCGTGGACGCCACGTATGGCTACACCTTC,CASSPVDATYGYTF
NA,14,TRBV27,TRBJ2-1,NA,TGTGCCAGCAGTCATCGGGACGGGTACGATGAGCAGTTCTTC,CASSHRDGYDEQFF
TRBD1,15,TRBV7-9,TRBJ2-1,NA,TGTGCCAGCAGGAACACAGGGGGAGGTGACAGTGAGCAGTTCTTC,CASRNTGGGDSEQFF
NA,13,TRBV19,TRBJ2-5,NA,TGTGCCAGTAGTATAGCGGGAGACGAGACCCAGTACTTC,CASSIAGDETQYF
NA,16,TRBV4-1,TRBJ1-2,NA,TGCGCCAGCAGCCGCGAGGTTAGGGTTTCTGACTATGGCTACACCTTC,CASSREVRVSDYGYTF
NA,15,TRBV28,TRBJ2-7,NA,TGTGCCAGCAGTTTATTCATGGACGAGGACTACGAGCAGTACTTC,CASSLFMDEDYEQYF
NA,15,TRBV4-1,TRBJ2-7,NA,TGCGCCAGCAGCCAAGCAGGGGGGGGCTCCTACGAGCAGTACTTC,CASSQAGGGSYEQYF
NA,13,TRBV7-9,TRBJ2-2,NA,TGTGCCAGCAGCTATATGAACACCGGGGAGCTGTTTTTT,CASSYMNTGELFF
NA,15,TRBV7-3,TRBJ2-1,NA,TGTGCCAGCAGCCGGATTAGCGGTACTTACAATGAGCAGTTCTTC,CASSRISGTYNEQFF
NA,15,TRBV27,TRBJ2-4,few,TGTGCCAGCAGTTCGGACAGCCTAGCCAAAAACATTCAGTACTTC,CASSSDSLAKNIQYF
NA,14,TRBV4-1,TRBJ2-7,once,TGCGCCAGCAGCCAAATTTTGGCCGACTACGAGCAGTACTTC,CASSQILADYEQYF
TRBD2,18,TRBV15,TRBJ2-3,NA,TGTGCCACCAGCAGAGTCGGACTAGCGGGAGGACCTACAGATACGCAGTATTTT,CATSRVGLAGGPTDTQYF
NA,15,TRBV9,TRBJ1-3,NA,TGTGCCAGCAGCCCCCAGACAAGCTCTGGAAACACCATATATTTT,CASSPQTSSGNTIYF
NA,12,TRBV4-1,TRBJ2-5,NA,TGCGCCAGCAGCCAAAGTGGAGAGACCCAGTACTTC,CASSQSGETQYF
NA,13,TRBV11-2,TRBJ2-2,NA,TGTGCCAGCAGCTTAGAGGTTACCGGGGAGCTGTTTTTT,CASSLEVTGELFF
NA,15,TRBV7-2,TRBJ2-5,few,TGTGCCAGCACCGGCAGGGTTTTTGGCCAAGAGACCCAGTACTTC,CASTGRVFGQETQYF
TRBD2,18,TRBV7-6,TRBJ2-1,NA,TGTGCCAGCAGCTTAGGGGTTCTAGCGGGAGAAACCTACAATGAGCAGTTCTTC,CASSLGVLAGETYNEQFF
NA,15,TRBV5-4,TRBJ2-1,few,TGTGCCACTCGACGGCAGGGTGTGGGGAACAATGAGCAGTTCTTC,CATRRQGVGNNEQFF
NA,15,TRBV4-1,TRBJ2-5,NA,TGCGCCAGCAGCCAAGATACCGGGGCCGGAGAGACCCAGTACTTC,CASSQDTGAGETQYF
TRBD1,17,TRBV4-2,TRBJ2-7,NA,TGTGCCAGCAGCCAAGATCTAAGGGGGCAGGGGGCCAACGAGCAGTACTTC,CASSQDLRGQGANEQYF
NA,15,TRBV5-1,TRBJ1-1,NA,TGCGCCAGCAGCCCCCGTCGGGCGGGGGACACTGAAGCTTTCTTT,CASSPRRAGDTEAFF
NA,12,TRBV25-1,TRBJ2-7,NA,TGTGCCAGCAGTCCGACAGCCTACGAGCAGTACTTC,CASSPTAYEQYF